Within the sample, the clone carrying this T cell receptor (gamma chain) is medium-sized. This entry is derived from a study of γδ T cells in repeated Plasmodium falciparum infection. TCRdb processed the multiplex PCR reads again with the CATT caller. In the table there are 11,000 to 15,000 gamma-chain clones, roughly 1.7% of which are singletons. Vgamma9/Vdelta2+ and Vdelta2-negative gammadelta T cells were flow-sorted from PBMC for bulk sequencing. The J segment lost 6 bases and the V segment lost 5 bases, leaving 1 base of the junction unmatched. Germline V gene data show CDR1 as EGSTGY and CDR2 as YDSYTSSV. CDR3 length: 10 amino acids.

The chain is built from TRGV4 and TRGJ1 or TRGJ2. The receptor comes from a pool of human donors (malaria-infected and uninfected, not separated). The sequencing input was gamma-delta T cells from blood. Here the CDR3 DNA reads TGTGCCACCTGGGGTTATAAGAAACTCTTT. It encodes CATWGYKKLF.